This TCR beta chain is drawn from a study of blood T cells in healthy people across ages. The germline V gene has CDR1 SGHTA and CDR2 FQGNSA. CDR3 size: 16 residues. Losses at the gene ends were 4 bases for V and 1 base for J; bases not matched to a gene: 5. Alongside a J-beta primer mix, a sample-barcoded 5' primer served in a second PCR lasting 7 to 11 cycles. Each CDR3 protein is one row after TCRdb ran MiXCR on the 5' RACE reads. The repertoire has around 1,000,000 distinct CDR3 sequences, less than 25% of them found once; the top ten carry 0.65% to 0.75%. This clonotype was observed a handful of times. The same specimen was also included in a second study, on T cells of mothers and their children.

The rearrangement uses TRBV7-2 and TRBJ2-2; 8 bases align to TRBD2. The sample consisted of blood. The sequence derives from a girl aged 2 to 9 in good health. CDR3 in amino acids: CASSSVAGKNTGELFF. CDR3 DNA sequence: TGTGCCAGCAGCTCTGTAGCGGGAAAGAACACCGGGGAGCTGTTTTTT. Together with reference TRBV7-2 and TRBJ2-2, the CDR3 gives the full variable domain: GAGVSQSPSNKVTEKGKDVELRCDPISGHTALYWYRQSLGQGLEFLIYFQGNSAPDKSGLPSDRFSAERTGGSVSTLTIQRTQQEDSAVYLCASSSVAGKNTGELFFGEGSRLTVL.